This T cell receptor beta chain was identified in a study of shared clonotypes between healthy human individuals. General study points: Though the depth was large, rarefaction showed that sorted-subset sequencing was incomplete. A generally larger estimated richness was seen in naive subsets than in memory subsets. Limited genetic and exposure-history diversity came from having few donors.

CD45RO negativity and positive selection for CCR7 defined naive CD8 cells, a population that excluded terminally differentiated effector memory CD45RA+ cells. Germline V CDR1 and CDR2: SGHAT, FQNNGV. Trimming cost V 5 bases and J 8 bases, with 22 bases left between them. This CDR3 comprises 16 residues. Methods used by the authors: Sequence data from immunoSEQ were junction-only and lacked quality scores; consequently, filtering differed. TCRdb's table, derived via immunoSEQ multiplex PCR, lists solely in-frame clones and lacks some. V, J and clone size were drawn from that table, and D and trimming were deduced from the DNA. This table has hundreds of thousands of clones, roughly 96% appearing once. With respect to this clone: Its antigen is currently unknown.

The sequenced material came from naive CD8+ T cells sorted from blood. The receptor was isolated from a woman aged 25 to 45 in good health. V usage is TRBV11-2 and J usage is TRBJ2-1; possible D gene TRBD1, 6 bases. The chain's CDR3 is CASSLPGTPKGYEQFF. The CDR3 bases are TGTGCCAGCAGCCTTCCCGGGACACCCAAGGGCTATGAGCAGTTCTTC.